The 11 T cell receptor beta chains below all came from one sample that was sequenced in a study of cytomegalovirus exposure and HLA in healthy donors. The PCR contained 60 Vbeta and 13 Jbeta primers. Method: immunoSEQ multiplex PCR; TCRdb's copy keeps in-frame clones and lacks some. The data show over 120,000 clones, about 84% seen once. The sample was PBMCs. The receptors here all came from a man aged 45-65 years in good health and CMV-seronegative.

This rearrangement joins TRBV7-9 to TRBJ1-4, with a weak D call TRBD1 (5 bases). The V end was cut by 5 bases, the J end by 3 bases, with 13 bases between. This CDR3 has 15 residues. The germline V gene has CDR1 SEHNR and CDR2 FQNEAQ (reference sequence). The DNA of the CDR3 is TGTGCCAGCAGCCCCGACTTCAGGGCTAATGAAAAACTGTTTTTT. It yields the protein CASSPDFRANEKLFF.

CDR3 in DNA: TGCAGGAAAGTGGCTGGCGGTGAAGCTTTCTTT. As protein: CRKVAGGEAFF. The V gene is TRBV20-1, the J gene TRBJ1-1; D remains unclear. This CDR3 contains 11 residues. Germline V CDR1 and CDR2: DFQATT, SNEGSKA (reference sequence).

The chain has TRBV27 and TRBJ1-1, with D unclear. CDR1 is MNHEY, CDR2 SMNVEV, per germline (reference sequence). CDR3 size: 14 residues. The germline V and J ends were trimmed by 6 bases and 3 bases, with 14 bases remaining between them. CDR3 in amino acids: CASSLQSQHTEAFF. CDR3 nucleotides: TGTGCCAGCAGCTTACAGTCCCAACACACTGAAGCTTTCTTT.

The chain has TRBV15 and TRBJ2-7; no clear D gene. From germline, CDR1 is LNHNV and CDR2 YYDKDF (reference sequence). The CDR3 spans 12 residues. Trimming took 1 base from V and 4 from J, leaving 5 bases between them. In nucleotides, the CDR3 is TGTGCCACCAGCAGAGGGGCTTACGAGCAGTACTTC. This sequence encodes CATSRGAYEQYF. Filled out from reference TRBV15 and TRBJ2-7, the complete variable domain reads DAMVIQNPRYQVTQFGKPVTLSCSQTLNHNVMYWYQQKSSQAPKLLFHYYDKDFNNEADTPDNFQSRRPNTSFCFLDIRSPGLGDTAMYLCATSRGAYEQYFGPGTRLTVT.

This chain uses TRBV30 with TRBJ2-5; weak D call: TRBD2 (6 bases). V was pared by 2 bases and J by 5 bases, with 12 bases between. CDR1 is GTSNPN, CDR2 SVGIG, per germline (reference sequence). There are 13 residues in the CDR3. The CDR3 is CAWSPNRGETQYF. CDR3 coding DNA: TGTGCCTGGAGTCCCAACCGGGGGGAGACCCAGTACTTC. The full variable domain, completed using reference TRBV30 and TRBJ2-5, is SQTIHQWPATLVQPVGSPLSLECTVEGTSNPNLYWYRQAAGRGLQLLFYSVGIGQISSEVPQNLSASRPQDRQFILSSKKLLLSDSGFYLCAWSPNRGETQYFGPGTRLLVL.

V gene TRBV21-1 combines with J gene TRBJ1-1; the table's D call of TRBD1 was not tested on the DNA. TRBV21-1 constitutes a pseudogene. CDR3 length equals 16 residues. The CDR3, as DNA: TGTGCCAGCAGCAACAGGGGGCGGAAGACGGACACTGAAGCTTTCTTT. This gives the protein CASSNRGRKTDTEAFF.

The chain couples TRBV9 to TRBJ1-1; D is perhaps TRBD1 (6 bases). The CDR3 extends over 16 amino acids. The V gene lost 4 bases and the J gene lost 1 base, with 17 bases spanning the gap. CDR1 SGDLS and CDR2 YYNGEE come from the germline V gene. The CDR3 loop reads CASSKSGGPWNTEAFF. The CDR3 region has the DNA TGTGCCAGCAGCAAATCGGGGGGGCCATGGAACACTGAAGCTTTCTTT.

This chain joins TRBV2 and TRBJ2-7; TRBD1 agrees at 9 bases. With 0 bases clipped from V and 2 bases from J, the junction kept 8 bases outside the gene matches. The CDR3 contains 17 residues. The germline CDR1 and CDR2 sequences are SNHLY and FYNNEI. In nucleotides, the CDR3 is TGTGCCAGCAGTGAAGCGCACAGGACAGGGGCCGCCTACGAGCAGTACTTC. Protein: CASSEAHRTGAAYEQYF.

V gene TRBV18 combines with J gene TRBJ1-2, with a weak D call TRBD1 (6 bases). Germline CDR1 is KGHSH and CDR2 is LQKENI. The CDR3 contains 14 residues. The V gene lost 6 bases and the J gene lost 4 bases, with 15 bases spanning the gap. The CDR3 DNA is TGTGCCAGCTCGCATGGACAGATCCTCTATGGCTACACCTTC. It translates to CASSHGQILYGYTF.

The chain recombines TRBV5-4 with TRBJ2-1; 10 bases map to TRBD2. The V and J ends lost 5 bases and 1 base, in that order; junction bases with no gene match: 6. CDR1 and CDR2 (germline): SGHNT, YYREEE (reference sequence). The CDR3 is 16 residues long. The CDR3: CASSTSGVGSYNEQFF. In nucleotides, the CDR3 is TGTGCCAGCAGTACTAGCGGGGTGGGATCCTACAATGAGCAGTTCTTC.

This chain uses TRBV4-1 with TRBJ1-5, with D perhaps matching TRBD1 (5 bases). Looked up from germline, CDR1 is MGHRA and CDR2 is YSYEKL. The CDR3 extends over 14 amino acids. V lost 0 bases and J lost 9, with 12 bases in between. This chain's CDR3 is CASSQEPGMPPQHF. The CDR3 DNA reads TGCGCCAGCAGCCAAGAACCAGGGATGCCGCCCCAGCATTTT.